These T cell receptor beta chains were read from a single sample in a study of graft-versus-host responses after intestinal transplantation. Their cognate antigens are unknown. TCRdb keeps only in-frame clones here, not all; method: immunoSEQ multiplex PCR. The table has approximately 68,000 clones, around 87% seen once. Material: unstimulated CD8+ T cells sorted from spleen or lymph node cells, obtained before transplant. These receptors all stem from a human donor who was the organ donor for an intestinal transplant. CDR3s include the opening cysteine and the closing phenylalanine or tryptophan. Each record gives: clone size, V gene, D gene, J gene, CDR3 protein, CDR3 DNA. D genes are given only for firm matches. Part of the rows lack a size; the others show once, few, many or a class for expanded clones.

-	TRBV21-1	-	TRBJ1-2	CASSKEVGAGSSYGYTF	-
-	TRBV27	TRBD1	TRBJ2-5	CASGLSGQGVGEYF	TGTGCCAGCGGACTCTCGGGACAGGGGGTCGGAGAATACTTC
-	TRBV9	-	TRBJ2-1	CASNSGLLRPEQFF	TGTGCCAGCAACTCGGGACTCCTGCGTCCTGAGCAGTTCTTC
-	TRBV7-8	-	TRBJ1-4	CASSLITAGDEKLFF	TGTGCCAGCAGCTTAATTACGGCAGGGGATGAAAAACTGTTTTTT
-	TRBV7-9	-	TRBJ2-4	CASSRGWNIQYF	TGTGCCAGCAGCAGAGGGTGGAACATTCAGTACTTC
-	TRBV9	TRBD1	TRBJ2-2	CASSPRDRERWEELFF	TGTGCCAGCAGCCCCCGGGACAGGGAGCGTTGGGAGGAGCTGTTTTTT
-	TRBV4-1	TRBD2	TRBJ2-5	CASSQTTSGEKTQYF	TGCGCCAGCAGCCAAACGACTAGCGGGGAAAAGACCCAGTACTTC
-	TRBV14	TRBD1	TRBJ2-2	CASSPLGTAAATGELFF	TGTGCCAGCAGCCCCCTGGGGACAGCGGCGGCCACCGGGGAGCTGTTTTTT
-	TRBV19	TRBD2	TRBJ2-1	CASAPGLAGQSSYNEQFF	TGTGCCAGTGCGCCGGGACTAGCGGGTCAGAGCTCCTACAATGAGCAGTTCTTC
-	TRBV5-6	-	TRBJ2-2	CASSFQTGELFF	TGTGCCAGCAGCTTTCAAACCGGGGAGCTGTTTTTT
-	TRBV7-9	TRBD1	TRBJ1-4	CASSQQDRGHDEKLFF	TGTGCCAGCAGCCAGCAGGACAGGGGGCACGATGAAAAACTGTTTTTT
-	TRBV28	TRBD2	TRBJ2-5	CASRETSAQETQYF	TGTGCCAGCAGGGAGACTAGCGCTCAAGAGACCCAGTACTTC
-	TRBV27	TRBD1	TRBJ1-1	CASSSRDRINTEAFF	TGTGCCAGCAGTTCCAGGGACAGGATTAACACTGAAGCTTTCTTT
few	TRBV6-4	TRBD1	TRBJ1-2	CASSDRGTGADGYTF	TGTGCCAGCAGTGATCGGGGGACAGGGGCGGATGGCTACACCTTC
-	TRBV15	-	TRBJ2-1	CATSVNIDEQFF	TGTGCCACCAGCGTTAATATTGATGAGCAGTTCTTC
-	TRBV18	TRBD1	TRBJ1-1	CASSPFLETGPKNTEAFF	TGTGCCAGCTCACCATTTTTGGAGACAGGGCCGAAGAACACTGAAGCTTTCTTT
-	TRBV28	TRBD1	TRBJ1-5	CASTNRDRFSQPQHF	TGTGCCAGCACAAACCGGGACAGGTTCTCCCAGCCCCAGCATTTT
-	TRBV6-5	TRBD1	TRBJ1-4	CASSSRTGDEKLFF	TGTGCCAGCAGTTCTCGGACAGGGGACGAAAAACTGTTTTTT
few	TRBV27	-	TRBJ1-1	CASSFGTPNTEAFF	TGTGCCAGCAGTTTTGGGACACCGAACACTGAAGCTTTCTTT
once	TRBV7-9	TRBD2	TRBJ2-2	CASSETGLLDPSNTGELFF	TGTGCCAGCAGCGAAACGGGACTACTGGACCCCTCGAACACCGGGGAGCTGTTTTTT
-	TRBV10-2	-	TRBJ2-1	CASSGLISYNEQFF	TGCGCCAGCAGTGGACTTATCTCCTACAATGAGCAGTTCTTC
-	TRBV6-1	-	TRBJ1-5	CASSVNSNQPQHF	TGTGCCAGCAGTGTCAATAGCAATCAGCCCCAGCATTTT
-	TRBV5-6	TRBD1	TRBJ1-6	CASSPGQGNSPLHF	TGTGCCAGCAGCCCGGGACAGGGGAACTCACCCCTCCACTTT
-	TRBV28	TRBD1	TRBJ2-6	CASSTLTGLGANVLTF	TGTGCCAGCAGTACACTGACAGGGCTCGGGGCCAACGTCCTGACTTTC
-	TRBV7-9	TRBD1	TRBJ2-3	CASRSGQGLDTQYF	TGTGCCAGCAGATCCGGACAGGGGTTAGATACGCAGTATTTT
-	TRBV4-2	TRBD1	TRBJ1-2	CASSQEGTTGGRGYGYTF	TGTGCCAGCAGCCAAGAAGGGACTACAGGGGGCAGGGGCTATGGCTACACCTTC
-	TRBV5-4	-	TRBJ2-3	CASNPRATHRTDTQYF	TGTGCCAGCAACCCGCGGGCTACCCACCGCACAGATACGCAGTATTTT
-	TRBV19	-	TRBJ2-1	CASSIVPAGAYNEQFF	TGTGCCAGTAGTATAGTCCCGGCAGGGGCATACAATGAGCAGTTCTTC
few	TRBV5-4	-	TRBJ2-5	CASSLAQGWTQYF	TGTGCCAGCAGCTTGGCACAGGGTTGGACCCAGTACTTC
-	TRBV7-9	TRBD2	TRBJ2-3	CASSLVSGGPSTDTQYF	TGTGCCAGCAGCTTGGTTAGCGGGGGACCTAGCACAGATACGCAGTATTTT
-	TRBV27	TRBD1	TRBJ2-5	CASSLTGVGETQYF	TGTGCCAGCAGTTTAACAGGGGTTGGAGAGACCCAGTACTTC
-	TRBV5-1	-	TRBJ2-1	CASSLPGYNEQFF	TGCGCCAGCAGCTTGCCCGGGTACAATGAGCAGTTCTTC
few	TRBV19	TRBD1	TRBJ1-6	CASSTPGGHNSPLHF	TGTGCCAGTAGTACTCCAGGGGGTCACAATTCACCCCTCCACTTT
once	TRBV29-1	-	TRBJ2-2	CSASVTGNTGELFF	TGCAGCGCGTCCGTCACAGGGAACACCGGGGAGCTGTTTTTT